A selection of T cell receptor beta chains follows, all from one sample in a study of Ad26.COV2.S vaccination and SARS-CoV-2 variants. The method was immunoSEQ multiplex PCR; TCRdb's version includes in-frame clones alone and lacks a portion of them. This sample has about 400,000 clones, with approximately 89% found just once. The sample here was peripheral blood, taken in a trial of Ad26.COV2.S vaccine versus placebo. These receptors all come from a person between 18 and 65 years old who received the Ad26.COV2.S COVID-19 vaccine or a placebo. The CDR3 runs from the conserved cysteine through the conserved F or W. Size values are once, few and many counts, or a class for expanded clones, and some rows have none.

TRBJ1-1 | TRBV9 | 14 | . | CASSVGPADTEAFF
TRBJ2-1 | TRBV10-1 | 16 | . | CASSDGGRNMYNEQFF
TRBJ1-5 | TRBV28 | 14 | . | CASSPPGTGQPQHF
TRBJ2-3 | TRBV18 | 15 | . | CASSPSGQHTDTQYF
TRBJ2-4 | TRBV4-1 | 15 | once | CASSHPGTGKNIQYF
TRBJ2-2 | TRBV28 | 15 | few | CASRIAGVDTGELFF
TRBJ1-3 | TRBV21-1 | 18 | . | CASSKVLPLRGRGNTIYF
TRBJ1-3 | TRBV9 | 16 | few | CASSATTTGGGNTIYF
TRBJ2-7 | TRBV10-2 | 11 | . | CASSLSYEQYF
TRBJ2-5 | TRBV15 | 14 | once | CATSRATGRETQYF
TRBJ2-7 | TRBV10-3 | 13 | once | CAVNRENSYEQYF
TRBJ1-5 | TRBV19 | 15 | few | CASSIREAPEKPQHF
TRBJ1-2 | TRBV19 | 14 | few | CASSTPGRSYGYTF
TRBJ2-5 | TRBV27 | 14 | . | CASSSSGRLETQYF
TRBJ2-7 | TRBV4-3 | 12 | . | CASSQGGYEQYF
TRBJ2-3 | TRBV14 | 14 | . | CASSPRLGGSTQYF
TRBJ2-7 | TRBV4-1 | 14 | . | CASSQGTGVDEQYF
TRBJ1-2 | TRBV7-8 | 15 | . | CASSLALGDEFGYTF
TRBJ2-1 | TRBV2 | 15 | . | CASSEYGTVAGEQFF
TRBJ2-7 | TRBV5-6 | 13 | . | CASSIGQASEQYF
TRBJ1-1 | TRBV28 | 13 | . | CASSYTGGTEAFF
TRBJ2-1 | TRBV5-8 | 17 | . | CASSLGLRGTNYNEQFF
TRBJ2-1 | TRBV5-8 | 14 | . | CASSLEGIRDEQFF
TRBJ2-7 | TRBV27 | 15 | . | CASRAGTAILYEQYF
TRBJ2-1 | TRBV4-3 | 13 | . | CASSYRHANEQFF
TRBJ2-7 | TRBV3-1/TRBV3-2 | 16 | . | CASSHRGLATTYEQYF
TRBJ1-1 | TRBV6-4 | 13 | . | CASSEGRGLEAFF
TRBJ2-7 | TRBV18 | 13 | . | CASSPLGADEQYF
TRBJ2-7 | TRBV11-3 | 16 | . | CASYGARAGTSYEQYF
TRBJ2-3 | TRBV24-1 | 18 | . | CATSDSAEGLAVTDTQYF
TRBJ2-1 | TRBV6-4 | 15 | . | CASSPGGSSYNEQFF
TRBJ2-5 | TRBV28 | 16 | . | CASSLRGGTRGETQYF
TRBJ2-7 | TRBV7-2 | 14 | . | CASSLGGARVEQYF
TRBJ1-4 | TRBV2 | 13 | . | CASRRGTNEKLFF
TRBJ2-3 | TRBV28 | 12 | . | CASSSTRDTQYF
TRBJ1-1 | TRBV25-1 | 14 | . | CASRSLGLNTEAFF
TRBJ2-7 | TRBV12-3/TRBV12-4 | 11 | . | CASASSAVRNF
TRBJ2-3 | TRBV29-1 | 14 | . | CSVGQGVWTDTQYF
TRBJ2-1 | TRBV27 | 14 | few | CASSLAGPYNEQFF
TRBJ2-1 | TRBV7-9 | 12 | . | CASSLVVNEQFF
TRBJ2-7 | TRBV5-1 | 18 | . | CASSSSYLGDSRGYEQYF
TRBJ2-1 | TRBV20-1 | 15 | . | CSASASGRAPNEQFF
TRBJ2-6 | TRBV4-1 | 19 | . | CASSQERGALRTGANVLTF
TRBJ2-1 | TRBV9 | 18 | few | CASSVEISGRSSYNEQFF
TRBJ1-4 | TRBV27 | 14 | . | CASSFQRQGEKLFF
TRBJ2-1 | TRBV24-1 | 13 | once | CATGARGFNEQFF
TRBJ2-7 | TRBV9 | 14 | . | CASSEGTGSGEQYF
TRBJ2-5 | TRBV2 | 11 | once | CASSYQETQYF
TRBJ1-2 | TRBV30 | 13 | . | CAWRGGLRYGYTF
TRBJ2-5 | TRBV28 | 16 | . | CASSGPGQGFRETQYF
TRBJ1-4 | TRBV5-6 | 16 | . | CASSPEVGATNEKLFF
TRBJ1-3 | TRBV2 | 16 | . | CASSESARGGGNTIYF
TRBJ1-5 | TRBV30 | 14 | . | CAWSVRANNQPQHF
TRBJ2-7 | TRBV7-9 | 12 | few | CASSLAPSEQYF
TRBJ1-1 | TRBV5-1 | 14 | . | CASSLMGGRTEAFF